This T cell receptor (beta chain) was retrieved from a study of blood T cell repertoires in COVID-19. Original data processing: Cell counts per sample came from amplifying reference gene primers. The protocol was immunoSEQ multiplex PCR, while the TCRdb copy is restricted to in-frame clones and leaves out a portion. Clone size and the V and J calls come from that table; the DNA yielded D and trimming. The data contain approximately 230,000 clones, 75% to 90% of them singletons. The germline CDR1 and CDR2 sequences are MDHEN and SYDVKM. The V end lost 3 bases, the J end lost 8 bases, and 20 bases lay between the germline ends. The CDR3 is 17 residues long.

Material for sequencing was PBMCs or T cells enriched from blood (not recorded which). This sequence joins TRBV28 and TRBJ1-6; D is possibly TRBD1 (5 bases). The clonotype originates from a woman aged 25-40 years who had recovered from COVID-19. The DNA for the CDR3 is TGTGCCAGCAGTTTGGAACCGGGGGTGGGAGGGCATTCACCCCTCCACTTT. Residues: CASSLEPGVGGHSPLHF. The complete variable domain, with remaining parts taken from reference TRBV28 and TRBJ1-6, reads DVKVTQSSRYLVKRTGEKVFLECVQDMDHENMFWYRQDPGLGLRLIYFSYDVKMKEKGDIPEGYSVSREKKERFSLILESASTNQTSMYLCASSLEPGVGGHSPLHFGNGTRLTVT.